This T cell receptor (beta chain) was captured by sequencing in a study of blood T cell repertoires in COVID-19. Germline CDR1 is MGHRA and CDR2 is YSYEKL. Trimming removed 6 bases from V and 5 bases from J; junction bases left unmatched: 11. This CDR3 contains 16 residues. Here immunoSEQ multiplex PCR was the method, and the copy in TCRdb shows in-frame clones only, minus some. Seen here are about 300,000 clones, approximately 85% observed once, and the top ten hold under 2%. This clonotype was obtained from a woman aged 45 to 65 with acute or convalescent COVID-19. The genes are TRBV4-1 and TRBJ1-4; 8 bases line up with TRBD1. Material for sequencing was peripheral blood. CDR3 coding DNA: TGCGCCAGCAGACATCCCGGGCGGGACAGGAATGAAAAACTGTTTTTT. This codes for CASRHPGRDRNEKLFF.